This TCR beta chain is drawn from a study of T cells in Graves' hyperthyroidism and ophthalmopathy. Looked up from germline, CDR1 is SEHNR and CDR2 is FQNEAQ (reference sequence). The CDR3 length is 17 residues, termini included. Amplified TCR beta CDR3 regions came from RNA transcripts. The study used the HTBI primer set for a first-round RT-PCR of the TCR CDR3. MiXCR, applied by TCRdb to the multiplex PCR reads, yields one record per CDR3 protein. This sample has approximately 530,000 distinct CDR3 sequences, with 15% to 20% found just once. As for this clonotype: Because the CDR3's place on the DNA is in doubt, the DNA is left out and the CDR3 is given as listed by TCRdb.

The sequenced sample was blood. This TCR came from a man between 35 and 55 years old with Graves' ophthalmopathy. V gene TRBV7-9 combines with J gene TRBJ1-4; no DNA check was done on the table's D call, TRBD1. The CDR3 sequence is CASSPLGRTELMKNCFF.